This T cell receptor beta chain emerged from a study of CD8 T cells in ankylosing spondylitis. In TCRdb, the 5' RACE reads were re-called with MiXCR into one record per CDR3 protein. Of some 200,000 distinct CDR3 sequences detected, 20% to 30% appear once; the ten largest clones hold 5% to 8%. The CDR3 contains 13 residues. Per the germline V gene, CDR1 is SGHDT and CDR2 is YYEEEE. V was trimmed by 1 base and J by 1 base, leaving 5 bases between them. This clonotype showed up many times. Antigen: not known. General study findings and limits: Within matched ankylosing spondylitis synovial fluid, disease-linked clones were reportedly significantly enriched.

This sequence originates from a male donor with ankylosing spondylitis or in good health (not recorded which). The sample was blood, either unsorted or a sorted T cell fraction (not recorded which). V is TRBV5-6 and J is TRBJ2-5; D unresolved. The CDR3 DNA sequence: TGTGCCAGCAGCTTGCCTAGCCAAGAGACCCAGTACTTC. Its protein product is CASSLPSQETQYF.